Presented here are 14 T cell receptor beta chains from one specimen sequenced in a study of blood T cell repertoires in COVID-19. TCRdb's copy holds only in-frame clones and misses some; the assay was immunoSEQ multiplex PCR. The sample has hundreds of thousands of clones; about 90% are singletons. Source material: peripheral blood. All receptors come from a man aged 40-49 years with acute or convalescent COVID-19.

This chain links TRBV5-1 with TRBJ1-1; a weak D match, TRBD1 (6 bases). This CDR3 is built from 14 residues. Germline assignment: CDR1 SGHRS and CDR2 YFSETQ. With 5 bases removed from V and 7 bases from J, the gap between germline ends came to 18 bases. For the CDR3, the DNA is TGCGCCAGCAGACTGGGGTGGGGACAAAGTGAAGCTTTCTTT. It is translated as CASRLGWGQSEAFF.

The chain combines TRBV30 with TRBJ2-3, with 9 bases lining up with TRBD2. Trimming took 2 bases from V and 4 from J; bases not matched to a gene: 4. This CDR3 spans 14 amino acids. Germline CDR1 GTSNPN, CDR2 SVGIG (reference sequence). CDR3: CAWSSGLASDTQYF. Here the CDR3 DNA reads TGTGCCTGGAGTTCTGGACTAGCGTCAGATACGCAGTATTTT.

The V call is TRBV10-1, the J call TRBJ1-2; D call uncertain. The CDR3 spans 10 residues. V lost 2 bases and J 8 bases, leaving 3 bases between the germline ends. Germline CDR1 is WNHNN and CDR2 is SYGVQD (reference sequence). The CDR3, as DNA: TGCGCCAGCAGTGAGAGCGGCTACACCTTC. Amino acids: CASSESGYTF.

The V and J genes are TRBV6-2 or TRBV6-3 and TRBJ2-1; 8 bases are shared with TRBD1. Germline V CDR1 and CDR2: MNHEY, SVGEGT. There are 15 residues in the CDR3. The V gene end was trimmed by 2 bases and the J gene end by 6 bases; junction bases not matched to a gene: 6. The CDR3 loop reads CASSYTPDRGNEQFF. The CDR3 DNA is TGTGCCAGCAGTTACACCCCAGACAGGGGCAATGAGCAGTTCTTC.

V is TRBV6-6 and J is TRBJ2-1, with 8 bases that match TRBD1. Per germline, CDR1 MNHNY and CDR2 SVGAGI (reference sequence). The CDR3 covers 15 residues. The V segment lost 2 bases and the J segment 1 base; nucleotides outside the gene matches: 1. The DNA of the CDR3 is TGTGCCAGCAGTTACCAGGGGGCTTCCTACAATGAGCAGTTCTTC. Translating it yields CASSYQGASYNEQFF.

The chain carries TRBV7-2 and TRBJ2-7; unclear D gene. The CDR3 is 13 residues long. Germline lookup yields CDR1 SGHTA and CDR2 FQGNSA. Trimming removed 2 bases at V and 0 bases at J, with 5 bases between. CDR3 protein: CASSLLPSYEQYF. The DNA of the CDR3 is TGTGCCAGCAGCTTACTCCCCTCCTACGAGCAGTACTTC.

The chain recombines TRBV5-5 with TRBJ2-3; the match to TRBD2 covers 11 bases. The length of the CDR3 is 16 residues. Germline V gene sequence: CDR1 SGHKS, CDR2 YYEKEE (reference sequence). Trimming took 4 bases from V and 1 from J; bases not matched to a gene: 5. The CDR3: CASSLGTSGGTDTQYF. CDR3 nucleotide sequence: TGTGCCAGCAGCCTCGGGACTAGCGGAGGCACAGATACGCAGTATTTT. Full variable domain (missing parts from reference TRBV5-5 and TRBJ2-3): DAGVTQSPTHLIKTRGQQVTLRCSPISGHKSVSWYQQVLGQGPQFIFQYYEKEERGRGNFPDRFSARQFPNYSSELNVNALLLGDSALYLCASSLGTSGGTDTQYFGPGTRLTVL.

The chain couples TRBV5-4 to TRBJ1-1; D gene ambiguous. Trimming shortened V by 1 base and J by 4 bases, and 14 bases separated the two germline ends. The CDR3 sequence is 15 residues long. Germline V CDR1 and CDR2: SGHNT, YYREEE (reference sequence). The CDR3 nucleotides are TGTGCCAGCAGCTTGCCTGCGGGGTTGGGCACTGAAGCTTTCTTT. As protein: CASSLPAGLGTEAFF.

The rearrangement links TRBV28 to TRBJ1-1; D possibly corresponds to TRBD1 (5 bases). Trimming left V 2 bases short and J 7 bases short, with 11 bases between. Germline lookup yields CDR1 MDHEN and CDR2 SYDVKM. The CDR3 covers 13 residues. CDR3 sequence reads: CASSLSLGGEAFF. For the CDR3, the DNA is TGTGCCAGCAGTTTAAGTTTGGGGGGTGAAGCTTTCTTT. Using reference TRBV28 and TRBJ1-1 for the parts outside the CDR3, the full variable domain is DVKVTQSSRYLVKRTGEKVFLECVQDMDHENMFWYRQDPGLGLRLIYFSYDVKMKEKGDIPEGYSVSREKKERFSLILESASTNQTSMYLCASSLSLGGEAFFGQGTRLTVV.

V is TRBV27 and J is TRBJ1-6, with D uncertain. The CDR3 is 15 amino acids. CDR1 and CDR2 from the germline V gene are MNHEY and SMNVEV (reference sequence). The V and J ends lost 3 bases and 10 bases respectively, with 16 bases between them. The CDR3 loop is CASSFTSQDSSPLHF. The CDR3, as DNA: TGTGCCAGCAGTTTTACTTCCCAGGACTCATCACCCCTCCACTTT.

The chain joins TRBV6-6 to TRBJ1-5; 7 nucleotides align to TRBD1. The length of the CDR3 is 15 residues. V trimming: 10 bases; J trimming: 4 bases; junction bases outside the gene matches: 13. Germline V gene data show CDR1 as MNHNY and CDR2 as SVGAGI (reference sequence). The CDR3 loop reads CATIGTAGLNQPQHF. For the CDR3, the DNA is TGTGCCACGATCGGGACAGCGGGTCTTAATCAGCCCCAGCATTTT.

V gene TRBV7-8 combines with J gene TRBJ1-4; D may be TRBD1 (6 bases). This CDR3 region has 16 residues. V lost 2 bases to trimming and J lost 3 bases, with 13 bases between them. CDR1 is SGHVS, CDR2 FQNEAQ, per germline. CDR3 in DNA: TGTGCCAGCAGCTTAAGGACTGCAGGGGCTAATGAAAAACTGTTTTTT. The encoded protein is CASSLRTAGANEKLFF.

The rearrangement joins TRBV6-2 or TRBV6-3 to TRBJ2-1; 13 positions match TRBD2. Germline CDR1 is MNHEY and CDR2 is SVGEGT. V shed 6 bases, J shed 3 bases, and the junction held 8 bases outside the gene matches. The CDR3 spans 17 residues. CDR3 protein: CASSSGLAGNLYNEQFF. The CDR3 bases are TGTGCCAGCAGCTCGGGACTAGCGGGGAATCTCTACAATGAGCAGTTCTTC.

V is TRBV15 and J is TRBJ2-3, with TRBD2 matching 10 bases. Trimming at V came to 1 base and at J to 4 bases, leaving 5 bases not matched to a gene. The CDR3 contains 16 residues. The germline CDR1 and CDR2 sequences are LNHNV and YYDKDF (reference sequence). Here the CDR3 reads CATSRAQRGGADTQYF. The CDR3 region has the DNA TGTGCCACCAGCAGAGCCCAGCGGGGGGGCGCAGATACGCAGTATTTT.